This TCR beta chain was found in a study of blood T cell repertoires in COVID-19. Study in general: T cells, B-cell-depleted T cells, or PBMCs supplied cDNA or gDNA.

CDR3 size: 14 residues. The V and J ends lost 4 bases and 1 base respectively, with 9 bases between them. From germline, CDR1 is LGHDT and CDR2 YNNKEL (reference sequence). Study processing details: For nucleated cells, counts were estimated from reference gene primer amplification. Method: immunoSEQ multiplex PCR; TCRdb's copy keeps in-frame clones and lacks some. That table furnishes V, J and clone size, whereas the DNA furnished D and trimming. The sample shows tens of thousands of clones, 80% of them seen only once. The J gene is TRBJ2-3, the V gene TRBV3-1 (or the pseudogene TRBV3-2); D is unresolved. The source of this sequence is a woman of 80 years or more with active or convalescent COVID-19. The sequenced sample was peripheral blood. The CDR3 here is CASSPTRGTDTQYF. In DNA form, the CDR3 reads TGTGCCAGCAGCCCCACACGGGGCACAGATACGCAGTATTTT.